Listed below are T cell receptor beta chains from one sample, sequenced in a study of CD4 T cells in relation to SARS-CoV-2 and coronaviruses. Method: immunoSEQ multiplex PCR; TCRdb's copy keeps in-frame clones and lacks some. The data show roughly 29,000 clones, around 78% seen once. Their recognized antigens are unknown. The source material was CD4+ T cells from PBMCs, cultured in vitro. The receptors were gathered from a human donor in good health. CDR3s include the opening cysteine and the closing phenylalanine or tryptophan. The D gene is left open where the match is weak. Clone sizes are given selectively: once, few, many, or a class where the clone is expanded.

DNA	CDR3	D	size	V	J
TGTGCCAGCAGTTTACGACTAGCGGGCATTCAGTACTTC	CASSLRLAGIQYF	TRBD2	.	TRBV12-3/TRBV12-4	TRBJ2-4
TGTGCCAGCAGTTTCGGAGGGGGCTCTGGAAACACCATATATTTT	CASSFGGGSGNTIYF	.	.	TRBV27	TRBJ1-3
TGCGCCAGCACCCTGGGGACAGGGGGCGGAGGAGAGCAAGAGACCCAGTACTTC	CASTLGTGGGGEQETQYF	TRBD1	.	TRBV5-1	TRBJ2-5
TGTGCCAGCAGCTTATCAACAGGGGACGTGTTTGGCTACACCTTC	CASSLSTGDVFGYTF	TRBD1	few	TRBV7-8	TRBJ1-2
TGTGCCAGCAGCTTAGTGTTCCGGGCAGGGGTGGGCGGCTACACCTTC	CASSLVFRAGVGGYTF	.	once	TRBV7-2	TRBJ1-2
TGCGCCAGCAGCCAAGATCTGACCAGCAATCAGCCCCAGCATTTT	CASSQDLTSNQPQHF	.	.	TRBV4-3	TRBJ1-5
TGCGCCAGCAGCCAAGTAGGGACAGGAGGTGAAAAACTGTTTTTT	CASSQVGTGGEKLFF	TRBD1	once	TRBV4-3	TRBJ1-4
TGTGCCAGCAGTGTGGACGGACCGGGACTAGCGGGGGTCCCCTACGAGCAGTACTTC	CASSVDGPGLAGVPYEQYF	TRBD2	.	TRBV2	TRBJ2-7
TGTGCCAGCAAAGAGGGGTATTCGAACACCGGGGAGCTGTTTTTT	CASKEGYSNTGELFF	.	.	TRBV6-6	TRBJ2-2
TGCAGCGCCGGAACGGGGGGGGACTATGGCTACACCTTC	CSAGTGGDYGYTF	.	.	TRBV29-1	TRBJ1-2
TGTGCCAGCAGCTCCAAGATGGGAACTGAAGCTTTCTTT	CASSSKMGTEAFF	.	.	TRBV7-8	TRBJ1-1
TGTGCCAGCAGCTTAACACTAGCGGGAGCTAATTTGGACGAGCAGTACTTC	CASSLTLAGANLDEQYF	TRBD2	.	TRBV7-6	TRBJ2-7
TGTGCCAGCAGCCAAGGGCTTTCCTACGAGCAGTACTTC	CASSQGLSYEQYF	.	.	TRBV3-1/TRBV3-2	TRBJ2-7
TGTGCCAGTAGTCGAGACAGGGGGCCCTACAATGAGCAGTTCTTC	CASSRDRGPYNEQFF	TRBD1	.	TRBV19	TRBJ2-1
TGCGCCAGCAGCCAAGGCTGGGTTAATTCACCCCTCCACTTT	CASSQGWVNSPLHF	.	.	TRBV4-3	TRBJ1-6
TGTGCCAGCAGCTTAGAGGATGGCTACACCTTC	CASSLEDGYTF	.	.	TRBV7-9	TRBJ1-2
TGTGCCAGCAGCTCGCTTTCCAGCGGGAGGGTTCAGTACTTC	CASSSLSSGRVQYF	TRBD2	.	TRBV13	TRBJ2-5
TGTGCCAGCAGTGACAGGGTAGAAGAGACCCAGTACTTC	CASSDRVEETQYF	.	.	TRBV2	TRBJ2-5
TGTGCCAGCAGTGAAAACAGGGGATATGGCTACACCTTC	CASSENRGYGYTF	TRBD1	.	TRBV6-1	TRBJ1-2
TGCAGTGCTATTGACCGGCGGGGAACCTACAATGAGCAGTTCTTC	CSAIDRRGTYNEQFF	.	.	TRBV20-1	TRBJ2-1
TGTGCCAGCAGCCAAGATATAGAGGCCAGGATCTACGAGCAGTACTTC	CASSQDIEARIYEQYF	.	.	TRBV3-1/TRBV3-2	TRBJ2-7
TGTGCCAGCAGCACCCGGGCCTATAATGAAAAACTGTTTTTT	CASSTRAYNEKLFF	.	.	TRBV6-2/TRBV6-3	TRBJ1-4